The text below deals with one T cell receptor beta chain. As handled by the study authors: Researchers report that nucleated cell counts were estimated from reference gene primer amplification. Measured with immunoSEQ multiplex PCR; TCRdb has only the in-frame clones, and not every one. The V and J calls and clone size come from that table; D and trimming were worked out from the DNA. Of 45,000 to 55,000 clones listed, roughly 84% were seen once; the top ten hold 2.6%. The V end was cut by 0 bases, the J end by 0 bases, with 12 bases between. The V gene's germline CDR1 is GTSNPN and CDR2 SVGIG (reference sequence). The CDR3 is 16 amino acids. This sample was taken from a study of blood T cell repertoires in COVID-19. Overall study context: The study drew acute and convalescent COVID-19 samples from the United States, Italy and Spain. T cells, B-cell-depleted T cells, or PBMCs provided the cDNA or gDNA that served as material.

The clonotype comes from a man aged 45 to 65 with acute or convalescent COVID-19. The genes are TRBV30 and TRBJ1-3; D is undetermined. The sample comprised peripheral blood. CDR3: CAWSVGEKSSGNTIYF. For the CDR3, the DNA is TGTGCCTGGAGTGTAGGAGAGAAGAGCTCTGGAAACACCATATATTTT.